The rows below give T cell receptor beta chains drawn from one sample of a study of beta chain features in type 1 diabetes. Libraries were prepared by immunoSEQ multiplex PCR; TCRdb keeps only in-frame clonotypes and omits some of them. The table records about 370,000 clones, 8% to 10% of them present only once. Sequencing used central memory CD4+ T cells from blood. The receptors come from a man aged 25-40 years with type 1 diabetes. Both conserved end residues are part of each CDR3. A D gene is named only where the DNA matches it firmly. The size of a clone is reported for some rows only, either as once, few or many, or as a class for expanded clones.

d_gene	v_gene	j_gene	len	abundance	CDR3nt	CDR3aa
TRBD2	TRBV5-6	TRBJ2-1	15	many	TGTGCCAGCAGCCCGACCAGACTAGCGGGACAGGAGCAGTTCTTC	CASSPTRLAGQEQFF
TRBD1	TRBV19	TRBJ1-5	14	.	TGTGCCAGTAGTACCACCGGGACAGCTCAGCCCCAGCATTTT	CASSTTGTAQPQHF
.	TRBV7-2	TRBJ1-2	15	.	TGTGCCAGCAGCGCCTCCCATACGGGATCTGATGGCTACACCTTC	CASSASHTGSDGYTF
.	TRBV5-4	TRBJ2-5	14	few	TGTGCCAGCAGCGAAAGGGCATCCCAGGAGACCCAGTACTTC	CASSERASQETQYF
.	TRBV19	TRBJ2-5	12	.	TGTGCCAGTAACTTCAGGGGAGAGACCCAGTACTTC	CASNFRGETQYF
.	TRBV4-3	TRBJ1-5	13	.	TGCGCCAGCAGCCAAGACAGGGGTCAGCCCCAGCATTTT	CASSQDRGQPQHF
.	TRBV6-5	TRBJ1-1	13	few	TGTGCCAGCAGTGAGTTGGGTGAGCCTGAAGCTTTCTTT	CASSELGEPEAFF
.	TRBV28	TRBJ2-1	13	few	TGTGCCAGCAGGTATGTCCGGCCCTCCCAGCAGTTCTTC	CASRYVRPSQQFF
TRBD1	TRBV7-2	TRBJ1-4	15	few	TGTGCCAGCAGCTCGTCAGGGGGAACTAATGAAAAACTGTTTTTT	CASSSSGGTNEKLFF
.	TRBV27	TRBJ1-1	13	few	TGTGCCAGCAGCCCACGAGGATACACTGAAGCTTTCTTT	CASSPRGYTEAFF
TRBD2	TRBV19	TRBJ2-7	15	.	TGTGCCAGTAGTATATTCGTGTCGGGAGGGCAAGAGCAGTACTTC	CASSIFVSGGQEQYF
.	TRBV4-3	TRBJ2-6	18	few	TGCGCCAGCAGCCAAGAATTGAGGGTTCAATCTGGGGCCAACGTCCTGACTTTC	CASSQELRVQSGANVLTF
.	TRBV7-2	TRBJ2-7	12	.	TGTGCCAGCGGACGGAGGTTTTACGAGCAGTACTTC	CASGRRFYEQYF
TRBD1	TRBV10-3	TRBJ1-1	12	many	TGTGCCATCAGTGAACCGACAGGGGAAGCTTTCTTT	CAISEPTGEAFF
TRBD1	TRBV5-1	TRBJ2-3	15	once	TGCGCCAGCAGCTTGACAGGGGACAGCACAGATACGCAGTATTTT	CASSLTGDSTDTQYF
TRBD2	TRBV11-2	TRBJ2-7	14	few	TGTGCCAGCAGCTTAGAAGGGACTAGAGGAACGCAGTACTTC	CASSLEGTRGTQYF
.	TRBV29-1	TRBJ2-7	12	few	TGCAGCGTTGAAGTGACGGGCTACGAGCAGTACTTC	CSVEVTGYEQYF
TRBD2	TRBV5-4	TRBJ2-7	14	.	TGTGCCAGCAGCTTGGCGGGAGGGAACTACGAGCAGTACTTC	CASSLAGGNYEQYF
.	TRBV7-2	TRBJ2-7	14	.	TGTGCCAGCAGCTTAGACAGGGTAGCCTACGAGCAGTACTTC	CASSLDRVAYEQYF
.	TRBV7-6	TRBJ2-5	14	few	TGTGCCAGCAGCCACGTCCAGGGTCAAGAGACCCAGTACTTC	CASSHVQGQETQYF
TRBD2	TRBV9	TRBJ2-7	18	few	TGTGCCAGCAGCGTTGGTCCCTCACTAGCGGAGAGTCACGACGAGCAGTACTTC	CASSVGPSLAESHDEQYF
TRBD1	TRBV5-1	TRBJ2-7	16	.	TGCGCCAGCAGCTTGGCCGGACAGGGGGCTCTGGACGAGCAGTACTTC	CASSLAGQGALDEQYF
.	TRBV27	TRBJ1-4	15	many	TGTGCCAGCAGTTTAAACGGACAGCGAAATGAAAAACTGTTTTTT	CASSLNGQRNEKLFF
TRBD2	TRBV5-1	TRBJ2-7	14	.	TGCGCCAGCGGGGAGGGTCGCGGTGTCCACGAGCAGTACTTC	CASGEGRGVHEQYF
TRBD1	TRBV28	TRBJ1-1	14	.	TGTGCCAGCAGTCCGTGGACAGGTAACACTGAAGCTTTCTTT	CASSPWTGNTEAFF
TRBD2	TRBV25-1	TRBJ2-7	15	.	TGTGCCAGCAGTTCCCCAAGCGGGAGGGTCCACGAGCAGTACTTC	CASSSPSGRVHEQYF
TRBD1	TRBV28	TRBJ1-2	14	many	TGTGCCAGCAGCCCCGGGACAGCTAACTATGGCTACACCTTC	CASSPGTANYGYTF
.	TRBV6-1	TRBJ2-2	13	few	TGTGCCAGCAGTGCGACCCCTAAGGGGGAGCTGTTTTTT	CASSATPKGELFF
.	TRBV6-5	TRBJ2-3	14	.	TGTGCCAGCAGTTACTCTTGGGGAATGGATACGCAGTATTTT	CASSYSWGMDTQYF
TRBD1	TRBV6-6	TRBJ2-7	14	few	TGTGCCAGCAGTTACACGGGACAGGGCCACGAGCAGTACTTC	CASSYTGQGHEQYF
.	TRBV4-2	TRBJ1-1	11	once	TGTGCCAGCAGCCAAGAGGGGCAAGCTTTCTTT	CASSQEGQAFF
TRBD2	TRBV9	TRBJ2-3	15	.	TGTGCCAGCAGCGTAAGGCGGGAGGGCCCAGATACGCAGTATTTT	CASSVRREGPDTQYF
TRBD2	TRBV4-1	TRBJ2-5	14	many	TGCGCCAGCAGCCAGCGGGAGTTCGAAGAGACCCAGTACTTC	CASSQREFEETQYF
TRBD1	TRBV29-1	TRBJ2-3	16	.	TGCAGCGTTGAAAGCCCGGGACAGGGAGGCACAGATACGCAGTATTTT	CSVESPGQGGTDTQYF
TRBD2	TRBV5-8	TRBJ2-5	16	once	TGTGCCAGCAGCCCCGGACTAGCGGGAGGAGAAGAGACCCAGTACTTC	CASSPGLAGGEETQYF
TRBD1	TRBV18	TRBJ1-2	14	few	TGTGCCAGCTCACCCGACAGGGGTTACTATGGCTACACCTTC	CASSPDRGYYGYTF
TRBD1	TRBV5-1	TRBJ2-3	15	.	TGCGCCAGCAGCGGAACCCCCCGGACAGGCGATACGCAGTATTTT	CASSGTPRTGDTQYF